Each of the 18 T cell receptor beta chains below was sequenced from the same sample in a study of CD8 T cells in Susac syndrome. The RNA, about 0.45 to 1 ug, was put through reverse transcription using random hexamers. Each CDR3 protein is one row after TCRdb ran MiXCR on the immunoSEQ multiplex PCR reads. Altogether roughly 140,000 distinct CDR3 sequences are present, about 95% being singletons, with the ten largest covering 0.13% to 0.15%. Sequenced input: CD8+ T cells from PBMCs. The receptors here all came from a human donor with multiple sclerosis.

The CDR3 sequence is CASYPVLRPTEAFF. CDR3 in DNA: TGTGCCAGCTATCCCGTCCTCCGGCCCACTGAAGCTTTCTTT. The chain employs TRBV2 and TRBJ1-1; no definite D call. The V gene's germline CDR1 is SNHLY and CDR2 FYNNEI. V lost 8 bases to trimming and J lost 4 bases, with 17 bases between them. The CDR3 totals 14 residues. The full variable domain, with the rest looked up from reference TRBV2 and TRBJ1-1, is EPEVTQTPSHQVTQMGQEVILRCVPISNHLYFYWYRQILGQKVEFLVSFYNNEISEKSEIFDDQFSVERPDGSNFTLKIRSTKLEDSAMYFCASYPVLRPTEAFFGQGTRLTVV.

This sequence joins TRBV30 and TRBJ2-2; D ambiguous. Germline V gene sequence: CDR1 GTSNPN, CDR2 SVGIG (reference sequence). The CDR3 extends over 12 amino acids. Between the trimmed V and J ends, which lost 1 base and 2 bases, there was a span of 2 bases. CDR3 region: CAWSDNTGELFF. The CDR3 coding sequence is TGTGCCTGGAGTGATAACACCGGGGAGCTGTTTTTT.

This clonotype was seen only once. The V gene is TRBV9, the J gene TRBJ2-7; a weak D match, TRBD1 (5 bases). The CDR3 contains 15 residues. Trimming took off 4 bases at V and 0 bases at J, with 14 bases between the two ends. Germline V gives CDR1 SGDLS, CDR2 YYNGEE. The CDR3 region is CASSLTSTGSYEQYF. DNA of the CDR3: TGTGCCAGCAGCCTGACCTCCACAGGCTCCTACGAGCAGTACTTC. Based on the CDR3 plus reference TRBV9 and TRBJ2-7, the full variable domain is DSGVTQTPKHLITATGQRVTLRCSPRSGDLSVYWYQQSLDQGLQFLIQYYNGEERAKGNILERFSAQQFPDLHSELNLSSLELGDSALYFCASSLTSTGSYEQYFGPGTRLTVT.

This chain links TRBV12-5 with TRBJ1-1; D call uncertain. V lost 0 bases and J lost 1, with 0 bases in between. This CDR3 is 12 amino acids long. Germline CDR1 LGHNT, CDR2 FRNRAP. The CDR3 spells CASGLVNTEAFF. The CDR3 region has the DNA TGTGCTAGTGGTTTGGTGAACACTGAAGCTTTCTTT.

The V and J genes are TRBV30 and TRBJ1-6; perhaps TRBD1 as D (5 bases). Trimming took off 5 bases at V and 13 bases at J, with 18 bases between the two ends. The CDR3 totals 13 residues. Germline CDR1 GTSNPN, CDR2 SVGIG (reference sequence). The CDR3 DNA follows: TGTGCCTGGTCTGAATGGGGGGATAGGCCCCTCCACTTT. This translates into CAWSEWGDRPLHF.

This rearrangement joins TRBV3-1 to TRBJ2-3; either TRBD1 or TRBD2 may supply D (5 bases each). The germline CDR1 and CDR2 sequences are LGHDT and YNNKEL (reference sequence). The CDR3 has 12 residues. The ends were cut back, 8 bases at V and 0 bases at J, with 6 bases in the middle. In nucleotides, the CDR3 is TGTGCCAGCGGGGACAGCACAGATACGCAGTATTTT. Protein: CASGDSTDTQYF.

V usage is TRBV30 and J usage is TRBJ1-2, with TRBD1 identical over 7 bases. The V and J ends lost 7 bases and 5 bases, in that order; junction bases with no gene match: 10. Germline assignment: CDR1 GTSNPN and CDR2 SVGIG (reference sequence). This CDR3 spans 13 amino acids. DNA of the CDR3: TGTGCCTTGCCTCTTGGGACAGAGTATGGCTACACCTTC. It specifies CALPLGTEYGYTF. Together with reference TRBV30 and TRBJ1-2, the CDR3 gives the full variable domain: SQTIHQWPATLVQPVGSPLSLECTVEGTSNPNLYWYRQAAGRGLQLLFYSVGIGQISSEVPQNLSASRPQDRQFILSSKKLLLSDSGFYLCALPLGTEYGYTFGSGTRLTVV.

The chain couples TRBV6-5 to TRBJ2-7, with D perhaps matching TRBD2 (6 bases). The germline V gene has CDR1 MNHEY and CDR2 SVGAGI. The CDR3 loop spans 16 amino acids. Trimming removed 0 bases at V and 6 bases at J, with 18 bases between. For the CDR3, the DNA is TGTGCCAGCAGTTACTCGGGGACGGGAGTCTGGGGCGAGCAGTACTTC. Amino acid sequence: CASSYSGTGVWGEQYF.

The chain combines TRBV20-1 with TRBJ2-6; no firm D call. CDR1 DFQATT and CDR2 SNEGSKA come from the germline V gene (reference sequence). V lost 6 bases to trimming and J lost 4 bases, with 16 bases between them. The CDR3 is 15 residues long. This CDR3 is CSAGSTRRGANVLTF. The CDR3 region has the DNA TGCAGTGCGGGCAGTACGAGAAGAGGGGCCAACGTCCTGACTTTC.

This rearrangement joins TRBV18 to TRBJ2-7; D might be TRBD2 (6 bases). V lost 1 base, J lost 4 bases, and 14 bases lay in between. The CDR3 covers 15 residues. The germline V gene has CDR1 KGHSH and CDR2 LQKENI. The CDR3 nucleotides read TGTGCCAGCTCACCACAACCGTATGGGGGGTACGAGCAGTACGTC. It specifies CASSPQPYGGYEQYV.

V usage is TRBV7-8 and J usage is TRBJ2-3; 7 nucleotides match TRBD1. The CDR3 extends over 15 amino acids. V gave up 8 bases and J gave up 4 bases; unmatched junction bases: 12. Germline V gives CDR1 SGHVS, CDR2 FQNEAQ. The CDR3 is CASRYEQGTPDTQYF. In DNA form, the CDR3 reads TGTGCCAGCCGGTACGAACAGGGGACCCCAGATACGCAGTATTTT.

The chain couples TRBV27 to TRBJ2-4, with 7 bases lining up with TRBD1. This CDR3 spans 16 amino acids. Germline V gene lookup returns CDR1 MNHEY and CDR2 SMNVEV (reference sequence). CDR3 residues: CDSFGGQFLAKNIQYF. In nucleotides, the CDR3 is TGTGATTCCTTTGGGGGACAGTTCTTAGCCAAAAACATTCAGTACTTC.

The rearrangement joins TRBV9 to TRBJ1-1, with D maybe TRBD1 (5 bases). Germline V lookup: CDR1 SGDLS, CDR2 YYNGEE. Trimming cost V 1 base and J 3 bases, with 19 bases left between them. The CDR3 extends over 17 amino acids. CDR3 amino acids: CASSVRAIGTPYTEAFF. Here the CDR3 DNA reads TGTGCCAGCAGCGTAAGGGCTATAGGGACCCCTTACACTGAAGCTTTCTTT.

This chain uses TRBV7-9 with TRBJ2-7, with 7 positions matching TRBD1. The CDR3 loop spans 16 amino acids. With 3 bases clipped from V and 3 bases from J, the junction kept 11 bases outside the gene matches. Germline CDR1 reads SEHNR; CDR2 reads FQNEAQ (reference sequence). In nucleotides, the CDR3 is TGTGCCAGCAGCTTCAGCTCCGGGACAGCTGACTACGAGCAGTACTTC. It yields the protein CASSFSSGTADYEQYF.

This chain links TRBV5-4 with TRBJ2-3, with D tentatively TRBD2 (6 bases). Germline values: CDR1 SGHNT, CDR2 YYREEE (reference sequence). The V gene lost 3 bases and the J gene lost 6 bases, with 11 bases spanning the gap. This CDR3 region has 13 residues. CDR3 residues: CASSWGVGDTQYF. CDR3 DNA: TGTGCCAGCAGCTGGGGGGTGGGTGATACGCAGTATTTT.

The rearrangement joins TRBV20-1 to TRBJ2-5; 7 nucleotides align to TRBD2. The CDR3 contains 14 residues. With V trimmed by 6 bases and J by 5 bases, 12 bases remained unmatched. The germline CDR1 and CDR2 sequences are DFQATT and SNEGSKA (reference sequence). The CDR3 protein is CSAPPRRGKETQYF. DNA of the CDR3: TGCAGTGCGCCCCCCAGGCGGGGGAAGGAGACCCAGTACTTC.

The V call is TRBV5-1, the J call TRBJ2-1; tentative D call: TRBD2 (6 bases). This CDR3 is built from 15 residues. Per the germline V gene, CDR1 is SGHRS and CDR2 is YFSETQ. The V end lost 0 bases, the J end lost 2 bases, and 9 bases lay between the germline ends. The CDR3 is CASSLVGGPYNEQFF. The CDR3 DNA sequence: TGCGCCAGCAGCTTGGTGGGGGGACCCTACAATGAGCAGTTCTTC. The full variable domain, its missing parts supplied by reference TRBV5-1 and TRBJ2-1, is KAGVTQTPRYLIKTRGQQVTLSCSPISGHRSVSWYQQTPGQGLQFLFEYFSETQRNKGNFPGRFSGRQFSNSRSEMNVSTLELGDSALYLCASSLVGGPYNEQFFGPGTRLTVL.

The J gene is TRBJ2-6, the V gene TRBV29-1; D not resolved. This CDR3 has 13 amino acids. V shed 5 bases and J shed 1 base, with 6 bases lying between them. The germline gives CDR1 SQVTM, CDR2 ANQGSEA. CDR3 bases: TGCAGCGTTTTAGAATCTGGGGCCAACGTCCTGACTTTC. Its protein is CSVLESGANVLTF.